Each of the 23 T cell receptor beta chains below was sequenced from the same sample in a study of spatial heterogeneity in lung cancer. Via MiXCR, TCRdb re-called the 5' RACE reads, giving one row per CDR3 protein. The table includes about 22,000 distinct CDR3 sequences, about 4.5% detected once. Time point of the sample: sample taken at primary tumor resection. Unsorted samples of tumor, nontumor lung or frozen PBMC had their whole RNA sequenced. The starting material was PBMCs, obtained at surgery. The receptors here all came from a male donor with early-stage non-small cell lung cancer.

The sample holds a few counts of this clonotype. This chain uses TRBV6-2 or TRBV6-3 with TRBJ2-7; 7 nucleotides agree with TRBD2. This CDR3 has 15 amino acids. V gave up 8 bases and J gave up 7 bases; unmatched junction bases: 17. Germline CDR1 is MNHEY and CDR2 is SVGEGT. CDR3 sequence (DNA): TGTGCCAGCTCTCTGGGGGGGGGAGCACGTCGGGAGCAGTACTTC. It codes for CASSLGGGARREQYF.

This clonotype was counted many times. In DNA form, the CDR3 reads TGTGCCAGCAGTGACGTTCCGGGAGGGTCCACAGATACGCAGTATTTT. The encoded protein is CASSDVPGGSTDTQYF. This sequence joins TRBV6-1 and TRBJ2-3; 8 bases align to TRBD2. V trimming: 3 bases; J trimming: 2 bases; junction bases outside the gene matches: 7. Germline V gives CDR1 MNHNS, CDR2 SASEGT. The CDR3 is made up of 16 amino acids.

This clonotype has a count of ten or more. This chain uses TRBV7-2 with TRBJ2-5; D is unresolved. V was pared by 0 bases and J by 5 bases, with 10 bases between. The germline gives CDR1 SGHTA, CDR2 FQGNSA. The CDR3 has 14 amino acids. CDR3 nucleotide sequence: TGTGCCAGCAGCTTAGCAGGTCGCCCCGAGACCCAGTACTTC. This sequence encodes CASSLAGRPETQYF.

This clonotype was detected only a few times. The J gene is TRBJ2-7, the V gene TRBV7-2, with TRBD2 as a possible D gene (6 bases). There are 14 residues in the CDR3. Per germline, CDR1 SGHTA and CDR2 FQGNSA. The ends were cut back, 7 bases at V and 6 bases at J, with 19 bases in the middle. The CDR3 spells CASTFGGVFGEQYF. Written as DNA, the CDR3 is TGTGCCAGCACCTTCGGGGGAGTCTTTGGCGAGCAGTACTTC.

This clonotype was counted ten times or more. The chain combines TRBV6-6 with TRBJ2-3; D unclear. Trimming pared 0 bases from V and 1 base from J, leaving 8 bases between. Germline V gene sequence: CDR1 MNHNY, CDR2 SVGAGI (reference sequence). CDR3 length: 15 amino acids. The CDR3 DNA reads as TGTGCCAGCAGTTACTCGAATACCCGCACAGATACGCAGTATTTT. Amino acids: CASSYSNTRTDTQYF.

This clonotype was recorded many times. The rearrangement uses TRBV19 and TRBJ2-7, with 10 bases lining up with TRBD1. Germline CDR1 and CDR2: LNHDA and SQIVND (reference sequence). The V gene end was trimmed by 6 bases and the J gene end by 7 bases; junction bases not matched to a gene: 6. This CDR3 region has 13 residues. In DNA form, the CDR3 reads TGTGCCAGTAGAAAGACAGGGGGCAGTGAGCAGTACTTC. It encodes CASRKTGGSEQYF.

This clonotype was seen ten or more times. The chain links TRBV7-2 to TRBJ1-5; D is uncertain. Germline CDR1 is SGHTA and CDR2 is FQGNSA. The CDR3 totals 15 residues. V was trimmed by 3 bases and J by 5 bases, leaving 14 bases between them. CDR3 protein: CASSLLGTRDQPQHF. The CDR3 DNA sequence: TGTGCCAGCAGCTTGCTGGGAACCCGAGATCAGCCCCAGCATTTT.

CDR3 nucleotides: TGTGCCATCAGTGAGTCGAGGGACTATGGCTACACCTTC. Translated, it gives CAISESRDYGYTF. V gene TRBV10-3 combines with J gene TRBJ1-2; D call uncertain. Trimming removed 0 bases at V and 3 bases at J, with 5 bases between. Germline CDR1 ENHRY, CDR2 SYGVKD. The CDR3 totals 13 residues.

This clonotype was seen repeatedly, ten times or more. The chain employs TRBV5-6 and TRBJ2-3; D possibly corresponds to TRBD1 (5 bases). Trimming took 1 base from V and 7 from J, leaving 16 bases between them. The CDR3 is made up of 15 amino acids. Germline assignment: CDR1 SGHDT and CDR2 YYEEEE. This CDR3 is CASSLTDNRRYTQYF. CDR3 in DNA: TGTGCCAGCAGCTTGACGGACAATAGAAGATATACGCAGTATTTT.

The sample holds many counts of this clonotype. One junction end disagrees with the germline gene, perhaps due to a read error. The J gene is TRBJ2-7, the V gene TRBV6-2 or TRBV6-3; D gene ambiguous. This CDR3 has 11 amino acids. Looked up from germline, CDR1 is MNHEY and CDR2 is SVGEGT. The CDR3 DNA reads TGTGCCAGCAGTTGGACGTACGGGCAGTACTTC. Amino acid sequence: CASSWTYGQYF.

This clonotype was counted ten times or more. The V call is TRBV2, the J call TRBJ1-1; D unresolved. V dropped 4 bases and J dropped 4 bases, with 16 bases sitting between them. From germline, CDR1 is SNHLY and CDR2 FYNNEI. The CDR3 contains 15 residues. CDR3 coding DNA: TGTGCCAGCAGTGGACAACGGGTTGAAAGCACTGAAGCTTTCTTT. Translated, it gives CASSGQRVESTEAFF.

This clonotype was counted ten times or more. V gene TRBV20-1 combines with J gene TRBJ2-7; D is possibly TRBD1 (5 bases). Trimming stripped 5 bases from V and 7 bases from J, with 18 bases between. CDR1 is DFQATT, CDR2 SNEGSKA, per germline (reference sequence). This CDR3 spans 13 amino acids. Here the CDR3 reads CSARPTGVREQYF. As DNA, the CDR3 is TGCAGTGCTCGCCCCACAGGTGTTCGGGAGCAGTACTTC.

This clonotype was seen only once. A much larger clone lies a single base off, so this may be a read error. The rearrangement uses TRBV12-3 or TRBV12-4 and TRBJ2-3, with D possibly being TRBD2 (6 bases). CDR3 size: 15 residues. The CDR3: CASNLRAGSTDTQYF. The CDR3 bases are TGTGCCAGCAATTTACGCGCGGGGAGCACAGATACGCAGTATTTT.

V usage is TRBV10-3 and J usage is TRBJ1-6; 7 nucleotides match TRBD1. This CDR3 spans 15 amino acids. Germline CDR1 reads ENHRY; CDR2 reads SYGVKD. The J segment lost 5 bases and the V segment lost 6 bases, leaving 7 bases of the junction unmatched. The CDR3, as DNA: TGTGCCATCAGGGACTACAGGGGCAATAATTCACCCCTCCACTTT. Translated, it gives CAIRDYRGNNSPLHF.

This clonotype was seen many times. The V gene is TRBV7-2, the J gene TRBJ1-4; 9 nucleotides align to TRBD1. Trimming removed 5 bases from V and 5 bases from J; junction bases left unmatched: 6. The CDR3 spans 15 residues. Germline V lookup: CDR1 SGHTA, CDR2 FQGNSA. DNA of the CDR3: TGTGCCAGCAGCGTCGCCGGGACAGGGAATGAAAAACTGTTTTTT. Translated: CASSVAGTGNEKLFF.

This clonotype was counted ten times or more. The chain has TRBV29-1 and TRBJ1-1; D uncertain. From germline, CDR1 is SQVTM and CDR2 ANQGSEA. The CDR3 totals 11 residues. V gave up 5 bases and J gave up 1 base, with 5 bases separating them. The CDR3 protein is CSVYSNTEAFF. The CDR3 coding sequence is TGCAGCGTTTACTCGAACACTGAAGCTTTCTTT.

J is TRBJ2-3 and V is TRBV2; maybe TRBD2 (5 bases). The CDR3 is 14 amino acids. Trimming cost V 5 bases and J 8 bases, with 17 bases left between them. Germline V gives CDR1 SNHLY, CDR2 FYNNEI. CDR3 DNA: TGTGCCAGCAGTCTCCACGAGGATCGGGGTACGCAGTATTTT. It is translated as CASSLHEDRGTQYF.

Only a few counts were recorded for this clonotype. This chain connects TRBV7-2 to TRBJ2-1; D unclear. This CDR3 is built from 15 residues. CDR1 is SGHTA and CDR2 is FQGNSA in the germline V gene. The V and J ends lost 2 bases and 5 bases respectively, with 13 bases between them. The CDR3 DNA reads TGTGCCAGCAGCTTATATAATACCAAAAACAATGAGCAGTTCTTC. Translation: CASSLYNTKNNEQFF.

At least ten counts were recorded for this clonotype. The V call is TRBV7-2, the J call TRBJ2-3; D is uncertain. V dropped 8 bases and J dropped 7 bases, with 10 bases sitting between them. The CDR3 consists of 11 residues. Germline V gene lookup returns CDR1 SGHTA and CDR2 FQGNSA. The CDR3 sequence is CASLSVNTQYF. CDR3 nucleotide sequence: TGTGCCAGCCTGTCTGTAAATACGCAGTATTTT.

The table lists this clonotype with many counts. The chain has TRBV29-1 and TRBJ1-1; 8 bases line up with TRBD1. Germline lookup yields CDR1 SQVTM and CDR2 ANQGSEA. Trimming took 7 bases from V and 1 from J; bases not matched to a gene: 11. CDR3 length: 15 amino acids. The CDR3 loop is CSAQDREKGNTEAFF. The CDR3 DNA is TGCAGCGCCCAGGACAGGGAAAAAGGGAACACTGAAGCTTTCTTT.

This clonotype was counted many times. The rearrangement joins TRBV5-1 to TRBJ2-7, with 10 bases matching TRBD1. V trimming: 4 bases; J trimming: 6 bases; junction bases outside the gene matches: 7. This CDR3 has 14 residues. In germline, CDR1 is SGHRS, CDR2 YFSETQ. The CDR3 region is CASSTRTGGGEQYF. CDR3 DNA: TGCGCCAGCAGCACCCGGACAGGGGGAGGCGAGCAGTACTTC.

At least ten counts were recorded for this clonotype. This chain uses TRBV3-1 with TRBJ1-2; D gene ambiguous. V was shortened by 0 bases and J by 8 bases, with 7 bases between the two germline ends. Germline V gene data show CDR1 as LGHDT and CDR2 as YNNKEL (reference sequence). The CDR3 runs to 12 residues. The CDR3 DNA is TGTGCCAGCAGCCAAGATGAAGGAGGCTACACCTTC. Protein: CASSQDEGGYTF. Looking up the rest from reference TRBV3-1 and TRBJ1-2 gives the full variable domain: DTAVSQTPKYLVTQMGNDKSIKCEQNLGHDTMYWYKQDSKKFLKIMFSYNNKELIINETVPNRFSPKSPDKAHLNLHINSLELGDSAVYFCASSQDEGGYTFGSGTRLTVV.

This clonotype was counted ten times or more. This chain joins TRBV19 and TRBJ1-5, with D possibly matching TRBD1 (6 bases). This CDR3 spans 15 amino acids. Germline-derived CDR1 and CDR2 are LNHDA and SQIVND (reference sequence). Deletions cut 6 bases from V and 6 bases from J, with 18 bases between. CDR3 region: CASSTTGRAGQPQHF. Written as DNA, the CDR3 is TGTGCCAGTAGCACTACAGGGCGCGCTGGTCAGCCCCAGCATTTT.